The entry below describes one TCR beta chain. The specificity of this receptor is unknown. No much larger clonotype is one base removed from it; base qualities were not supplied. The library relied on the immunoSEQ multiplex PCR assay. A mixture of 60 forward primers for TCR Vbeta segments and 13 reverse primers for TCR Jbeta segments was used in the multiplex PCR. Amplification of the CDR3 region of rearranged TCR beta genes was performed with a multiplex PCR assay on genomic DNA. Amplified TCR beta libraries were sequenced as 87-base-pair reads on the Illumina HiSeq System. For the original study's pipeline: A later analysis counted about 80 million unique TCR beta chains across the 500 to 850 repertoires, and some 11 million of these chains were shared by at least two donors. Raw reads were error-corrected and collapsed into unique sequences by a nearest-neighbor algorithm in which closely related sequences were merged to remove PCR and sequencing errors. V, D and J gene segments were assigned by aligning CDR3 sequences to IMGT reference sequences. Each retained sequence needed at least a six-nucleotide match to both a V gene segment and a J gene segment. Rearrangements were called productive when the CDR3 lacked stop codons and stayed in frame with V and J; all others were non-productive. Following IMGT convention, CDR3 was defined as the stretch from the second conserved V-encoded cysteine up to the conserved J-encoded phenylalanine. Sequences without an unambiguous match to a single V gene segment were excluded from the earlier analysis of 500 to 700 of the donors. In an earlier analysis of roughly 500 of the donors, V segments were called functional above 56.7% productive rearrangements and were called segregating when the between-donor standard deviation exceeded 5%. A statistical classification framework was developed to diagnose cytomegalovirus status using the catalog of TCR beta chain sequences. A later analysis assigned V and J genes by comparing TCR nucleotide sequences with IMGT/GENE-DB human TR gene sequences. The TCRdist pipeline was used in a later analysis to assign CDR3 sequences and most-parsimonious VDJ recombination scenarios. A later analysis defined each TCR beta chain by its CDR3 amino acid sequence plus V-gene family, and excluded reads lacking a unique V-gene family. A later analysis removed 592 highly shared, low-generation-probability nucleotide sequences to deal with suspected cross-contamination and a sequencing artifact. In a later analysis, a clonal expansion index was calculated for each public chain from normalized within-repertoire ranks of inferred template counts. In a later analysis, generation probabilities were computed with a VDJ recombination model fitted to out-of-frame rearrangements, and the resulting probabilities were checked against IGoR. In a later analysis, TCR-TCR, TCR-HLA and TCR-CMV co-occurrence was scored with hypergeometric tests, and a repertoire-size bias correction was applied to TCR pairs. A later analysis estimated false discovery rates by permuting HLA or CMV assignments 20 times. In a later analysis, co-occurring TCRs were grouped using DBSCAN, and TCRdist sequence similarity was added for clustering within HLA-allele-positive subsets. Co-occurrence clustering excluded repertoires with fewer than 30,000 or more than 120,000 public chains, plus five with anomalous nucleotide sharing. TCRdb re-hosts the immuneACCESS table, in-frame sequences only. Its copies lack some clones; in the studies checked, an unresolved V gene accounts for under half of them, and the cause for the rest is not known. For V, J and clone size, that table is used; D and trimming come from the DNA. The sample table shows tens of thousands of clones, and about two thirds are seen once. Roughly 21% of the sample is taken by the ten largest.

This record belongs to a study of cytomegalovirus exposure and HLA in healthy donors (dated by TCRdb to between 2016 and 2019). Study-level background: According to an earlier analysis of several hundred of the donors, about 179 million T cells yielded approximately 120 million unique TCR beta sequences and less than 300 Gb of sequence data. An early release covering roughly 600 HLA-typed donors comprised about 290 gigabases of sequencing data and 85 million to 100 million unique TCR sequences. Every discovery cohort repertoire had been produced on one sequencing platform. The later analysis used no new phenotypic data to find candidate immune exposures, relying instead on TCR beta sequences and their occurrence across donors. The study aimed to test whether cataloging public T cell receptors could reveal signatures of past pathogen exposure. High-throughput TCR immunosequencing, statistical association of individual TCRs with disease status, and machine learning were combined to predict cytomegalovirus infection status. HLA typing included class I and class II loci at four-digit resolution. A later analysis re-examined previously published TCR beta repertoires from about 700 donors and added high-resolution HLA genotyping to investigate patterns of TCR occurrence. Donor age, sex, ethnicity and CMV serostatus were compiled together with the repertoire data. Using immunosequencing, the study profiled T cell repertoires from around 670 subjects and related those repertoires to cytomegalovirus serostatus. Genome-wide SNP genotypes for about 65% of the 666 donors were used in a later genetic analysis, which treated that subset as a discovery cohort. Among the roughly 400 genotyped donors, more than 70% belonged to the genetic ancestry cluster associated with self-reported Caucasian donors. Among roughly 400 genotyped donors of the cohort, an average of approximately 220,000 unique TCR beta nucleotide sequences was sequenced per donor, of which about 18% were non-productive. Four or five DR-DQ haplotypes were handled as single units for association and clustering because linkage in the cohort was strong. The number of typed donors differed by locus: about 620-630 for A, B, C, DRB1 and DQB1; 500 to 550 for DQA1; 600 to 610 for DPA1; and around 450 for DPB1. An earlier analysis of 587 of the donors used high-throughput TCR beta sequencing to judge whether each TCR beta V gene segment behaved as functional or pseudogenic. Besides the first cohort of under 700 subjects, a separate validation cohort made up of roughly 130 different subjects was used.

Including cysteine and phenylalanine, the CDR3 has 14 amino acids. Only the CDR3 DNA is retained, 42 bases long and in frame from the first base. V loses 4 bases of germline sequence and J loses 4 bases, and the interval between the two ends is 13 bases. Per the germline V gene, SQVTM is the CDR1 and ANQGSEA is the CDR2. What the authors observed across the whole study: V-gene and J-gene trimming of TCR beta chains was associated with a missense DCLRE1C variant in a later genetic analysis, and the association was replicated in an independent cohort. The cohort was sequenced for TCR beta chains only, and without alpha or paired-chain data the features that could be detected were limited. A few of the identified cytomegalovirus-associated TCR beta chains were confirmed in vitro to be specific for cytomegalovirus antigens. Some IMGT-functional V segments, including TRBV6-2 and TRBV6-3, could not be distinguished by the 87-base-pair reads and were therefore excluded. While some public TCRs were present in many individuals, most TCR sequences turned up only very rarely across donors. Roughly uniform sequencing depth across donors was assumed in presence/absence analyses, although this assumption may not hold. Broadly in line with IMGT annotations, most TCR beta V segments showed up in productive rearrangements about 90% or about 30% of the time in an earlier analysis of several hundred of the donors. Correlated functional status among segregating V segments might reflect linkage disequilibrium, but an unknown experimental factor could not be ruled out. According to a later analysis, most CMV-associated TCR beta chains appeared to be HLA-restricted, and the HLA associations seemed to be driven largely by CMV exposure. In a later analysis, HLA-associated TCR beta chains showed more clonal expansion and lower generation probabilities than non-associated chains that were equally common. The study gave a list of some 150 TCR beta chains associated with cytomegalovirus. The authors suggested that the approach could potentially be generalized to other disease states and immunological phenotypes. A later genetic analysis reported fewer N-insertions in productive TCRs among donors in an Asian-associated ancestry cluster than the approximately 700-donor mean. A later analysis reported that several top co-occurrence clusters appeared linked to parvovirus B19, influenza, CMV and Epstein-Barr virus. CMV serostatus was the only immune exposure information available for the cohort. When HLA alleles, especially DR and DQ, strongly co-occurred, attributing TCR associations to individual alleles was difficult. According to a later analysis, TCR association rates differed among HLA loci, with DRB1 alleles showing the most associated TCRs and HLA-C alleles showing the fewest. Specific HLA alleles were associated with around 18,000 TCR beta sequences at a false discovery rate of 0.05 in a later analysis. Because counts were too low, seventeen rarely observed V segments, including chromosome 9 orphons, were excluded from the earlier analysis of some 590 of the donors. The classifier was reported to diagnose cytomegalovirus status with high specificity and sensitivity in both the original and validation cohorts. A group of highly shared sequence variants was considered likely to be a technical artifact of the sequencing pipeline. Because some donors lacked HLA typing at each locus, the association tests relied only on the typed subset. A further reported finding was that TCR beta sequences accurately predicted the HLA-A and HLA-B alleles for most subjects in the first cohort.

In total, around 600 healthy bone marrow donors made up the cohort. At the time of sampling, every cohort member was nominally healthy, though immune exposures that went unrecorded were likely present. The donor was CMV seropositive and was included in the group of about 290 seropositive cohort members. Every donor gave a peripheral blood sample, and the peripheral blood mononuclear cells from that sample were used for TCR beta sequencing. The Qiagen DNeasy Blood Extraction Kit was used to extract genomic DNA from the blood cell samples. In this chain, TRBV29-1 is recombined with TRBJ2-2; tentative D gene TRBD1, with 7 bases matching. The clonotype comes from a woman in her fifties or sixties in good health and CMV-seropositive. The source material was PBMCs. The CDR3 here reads CSVAGGRVTGELFF. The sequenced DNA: TGCAGCGTTGCAGGGGGGCGGGTCACCGGGGAGCTGTTTTTT.